What follows are 10 T cell receptor beta chains derived from one specimen sequenced in a study of T cells after yellow fever vaccination. TCRdb recomputed calls from the 5' RACE reads with MiXCR, one row per CDR3 protein. Here the sample spans more than 200,000 distinct CDR3 sequences, about 3.5% being singletons. This specimen consisted of PBMCs, obtained 15 days after the yellow fever booster vaccination. The receptors come from a man in his late teens or twenties who received the YFV17D yellow fever vaccine.

This clonotype was detected a few times. The V and J genes are TRBV20-1 and TRBJ2-2; 8 bases align to TRBD1. Losses at the gene ends were 3 bases for V and 7 bases for J; bases not matched to a gene: 7. The CDR3 runs to 14 residues. Germline loops: CDR1 DFQATT, CDR2 SNEGSKA (reference sequence). CDR3 DNA sequence: TGCAGTGCTAGTAGGACAGGGCTGCACGGGGAGCTGTTTTTT. This translates into CSASRTGLHGELFF.

This clonotype was counted at least ten times. The chain links TRBV7-2 to TRBJ2-5; TRBD1 agrees at 9 bases. The CDR3 has 13 amino acids. CDR1 is SGHTA, CDR2 FQGNSA, per germline. Unmatched junction bases numbered 3, after V lost 8 bases and J lost 2 bases. The CDR3 DNA sequence: TGTGCCAGCGGGACAGGGTTACAAGAGACCCAGTACTTC. Translation: CASGTGLQETQYF.

This clonotype has ten or more counts. The chain has TRBV4-3 and TRBJ2-5; no firm D call. V lost 1 base and J 9 bases, leaving 9 bases between the germline ends. Germline-derived CDR1 and CDR2 are LGHNA and YSLEER. CDR3 length: 12 residues. The CDR3 sequence: CASSQGAGAQYF. The CDR3 coding sequence is TGCGCCAGCAGCCAAGGCGCAGGCGCCCAGTACTTC.

This clonotype was observed many times. The V and J genes are TRBV4-1 and TRBJ1-1, with TRBD1 as a possible D gene (6 bases). The CDR3 covers 16 residues. Germline V lookup: CDR1 MGHRA, CDR2 YSYEKL. The V end lost 4 bases, the J end lost 5 bases, and 20 bases lay between the germline ends. CDR3 coding DNA: TGCGCCAGCAGCCGAGGGGGGCAGACAAGCGTAACTGAAGCTTTCTTT. Translation gives CASSRGGQTSVTEAFF.

This clonotype has at least ten counts. The chain links TRBV6-5 to TRBJ2-1; 8 bases align to TRBD2. Germline loops: CDR1 MNHEY, CDR2 SVGAGI. The V gene end was trimmed by 5 bases and the J gene end by 10 bases; junction bases not matched to a gene: 13. The CDR3 is 15 amino acids. This CDR3 reads CASSTKLGGAREQFF. DNA for the CDR3: TGTGCCAGCAGTACTAAGCTCGGGGGGGCCCGGGAGCAGTTCTTC.

This clonotype was observed many times. CDR3 bases: TGTGCCATCAGTGGCGGACTAGCCTCCTACAATGAGCAGTTCTTC. It codes for CAISGGLASYNEQFF. V usage is TRBV10-3 and J usage is TRBJ2-1, with TRBD2 identical over 8 bases. The V and J ends lost 4 bases and 0 bases, in that order; junction bases with no gene match: 2. The germline CDR1 and CDR2 sequences are ENHRY and SYGVKD. The CDR3 runs to 15 residues.

This clonotype has only a few counts. The chain joins TRBV5-6 to TRBJ1-5; D remains unclear. The CDR3 covers 15 residues. The V end was cut by 3 bases, the J end by 0 bases, with 10 bases between. CDR1 SGHDT and CDR2 YYEEEE come from the germline V gene. CDR3 protein: CASSSHGASNQPQHF. CDR3 nucleotide sequence: TGTGCCAGCAGCTCGCACGGCGCTAGCAATCAGCCCCAGCATTTT.

This clonotype has a count of ten or more. This chain links TRBV6-2 or TRBV6-3 with TRBJ2-1; 12 bases are a match to TRBD2. Germline-derived CDR1 and CDR2 are MNHEY and SVGEGT. V lost 6 bases and J lost 6; bases outside the gene matches: 6. CDR3 size: 15 residues. For the CDR3, the DNA is TGTGCCAGCAGCCCAAGGACTAGCGGGGCCAATGAGCAGTTCTTC. It encodes CASSPRTSGANEQFF.

This clonotype occurred many times. V is TRBV29-1 and J is TRBJ2-3, with D perhaps TRBD1 or TRBD2 (7 bases each). CDR3 length: 15 amino acids. Germline assignment: CDR1 SQVTM and CDR2 ANQGSEA. The V end lost 4 bases, the J end lost 6 bases, and 20 bases lay between the germline ends. This chain's CDR3 is CSVGEWRGGGDTQYF. The CDR3 nucleotides are TGCAGCGTTGGTGAATGGCGGGGAGGGGGCGATACGCAGTATTTT.

The rearrangement joins TRBV5-1 to TRBJ2-2; 10 bases map to TRBD2. The germline CDR1 and CDR2 sequences are SGHRS and YFSETQ. The V and J ends lost 1 base and 3 bases, in that order; junction bases with no gene match: 3. This CDR3 has 16 amino acids. CDR3 sequence reads: CASSLRTSGDTGELFF. The CDR3 bases are TGCGCCAGCAGCTTGAGAACTAGCGGGGACACCGGGGAGCTGTTTTTT.